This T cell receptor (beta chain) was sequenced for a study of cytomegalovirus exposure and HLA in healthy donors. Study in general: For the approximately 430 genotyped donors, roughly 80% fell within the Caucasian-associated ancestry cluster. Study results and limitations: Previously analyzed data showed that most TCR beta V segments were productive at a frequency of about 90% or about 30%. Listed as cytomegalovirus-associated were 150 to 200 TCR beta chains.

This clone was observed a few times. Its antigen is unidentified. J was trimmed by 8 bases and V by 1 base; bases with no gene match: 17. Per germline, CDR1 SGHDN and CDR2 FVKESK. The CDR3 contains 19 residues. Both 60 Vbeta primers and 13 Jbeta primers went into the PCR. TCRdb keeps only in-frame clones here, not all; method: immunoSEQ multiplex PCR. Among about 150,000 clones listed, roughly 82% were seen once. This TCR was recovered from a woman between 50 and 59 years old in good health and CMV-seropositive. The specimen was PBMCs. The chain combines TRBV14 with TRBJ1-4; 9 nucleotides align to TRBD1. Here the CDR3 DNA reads TGTGCCAGCAGCCAAGTCGGTCGGGACAGGGATGCCCGTGGCGAAAAACTGTTTTTT. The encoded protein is CASSQVGRDRDARGEKLFF.